This TCR beta chain was sequenced for a study of cytomegalovirus exposure and HLA in healthy donors. Overall study findings and caveats: Data from an earlier analysis indicated that most TCR beta V segments were productive either about 90% or about 30% of the time. TCR beta V- and J-gene trimming was later associated with a missense DCLRE1C variant.

Trimming cost V 7 bases and J 5 bases; bases outside gene matches: 9. The germline CDR1 and CDR2 sequences are MNHEY and SMNVEV (reference sequence). The CDR3 extends over 16 amino acids. The PCR employed 60 Vbeta primers together with 13 Jbeta primers. Authors' analysis steps: About 10 million shared chains were among the roughly 78 million unique TCR beta chains that a later analysis counted. Libraries were prepared by immunoSEQ multiplex PCR; TCRdb keeps only in-frame clonotypes and omits some of them. V, J and clone size are those of that table, while D and trimming were read from the DNA. The sample has under 130,000 clones; roughly three quarters are singletons. This clone occurred a few times. Its antigen is currently unknown.

The sample comprised PBMCs. The chain uses TRBV27 and TRBJ2-1; 12 positions match TRBD1. This sequence originates from a middle-aged man in good health and CMV-seronegative. CDR3 in amino acids: CASKTYRDRGHNEQFF. The CDR3 DNA sequence: TGTGCCAGCAAAACTTACCGGGACAGGGGGCACAATGAGCAGTTCTTC.